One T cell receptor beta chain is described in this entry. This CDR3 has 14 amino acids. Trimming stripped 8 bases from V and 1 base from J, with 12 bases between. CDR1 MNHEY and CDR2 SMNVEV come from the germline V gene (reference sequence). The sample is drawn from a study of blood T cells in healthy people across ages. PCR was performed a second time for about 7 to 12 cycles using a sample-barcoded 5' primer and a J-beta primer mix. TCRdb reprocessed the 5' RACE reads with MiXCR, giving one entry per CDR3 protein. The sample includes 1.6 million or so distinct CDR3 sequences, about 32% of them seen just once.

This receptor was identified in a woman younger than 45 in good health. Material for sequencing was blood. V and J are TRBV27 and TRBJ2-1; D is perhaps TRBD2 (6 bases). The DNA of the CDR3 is TGTGCCAGCCTCCCCGCGGGGTCCTACAATGAGCAGTTCTTC. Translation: CASLPAGSYNEQFF.